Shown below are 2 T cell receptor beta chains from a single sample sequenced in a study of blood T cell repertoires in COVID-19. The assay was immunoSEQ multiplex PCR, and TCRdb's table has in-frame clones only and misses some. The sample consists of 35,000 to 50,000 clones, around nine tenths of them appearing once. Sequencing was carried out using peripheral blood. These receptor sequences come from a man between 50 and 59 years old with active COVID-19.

The CDR3 nucleotides read TGTGCCAGCAGTGGTACAGGAGGGCCCTCTGGGGCCAACGTCCTGACTTTC. Amino acids: CASSGTGGPSGANVLTF. This chain joins TRBV25-1 and TRBJ2-6; tentatively, D is TRBD2 (6 bases). The V gene's germline CDR1 is MGHDK and CDR2 SYGVNS. The CDR3 is 17 amino acids. V lost 4 bases and J 0 bases, leaving 13 bases between the germline ends.

The CDR3 region has the DNA TGTGCCAGCAGCTCCTACGTCGGGGAGCTGTTTTTT. As protein: CASSSYVGELFF. The chain has TRBV7-9 and TRBJ2-2; no clear D. From germline, CDR1 is SEHNR and CDR2 FQNEAQ (reference sequence). V was trimmed by 4 bases and J by 7 bases, leaving 7 bases between them. This CDR3 has 12 amino acids. The whole variable domain, filled in from reference TRBV7-9 and TRBJ2-2, reads DTGVSQNPRHKITKRGQNVTFRCDPISEHNRLYWYRQTLGQGPEFLTYFQNEAQLEKSRLLSDRFSAERPKGSFSTLEIQRTEQGDSAMYLCASSSYVGELFFGEGSRLTVL.